The following is a T cell receptor beta chain sequence with its context. Germline V gene data show CDR1 as MGHDK and CDR2 as SYGVNS. The CDR3 is made up of 15 amino acids. Losses at the gene ends were 1 base for V and 8 bases for J; bases not matched to a gene: 6. These data are taken from a study of cytomegalovirus exposure and HLA in healthy donors. Looking at the study overall: Among the approximately 430 donors who were genotyped, 70% to 90% fell in the genetic ancestry cluster that is associated with self-reported Caucasian donors.

60 Vbeta and 13 Jbeta primers were used in PCR. Assay: immunoSEQ multiplex PCR; the TCRdb copy retains only in-frame clones and omits some. This repertoire shows around 110,000 clones, roughly three fifths found once; its top ten account for 8.5% to 9.5%. Specimen: PBMCs. The chain links TRBV25-1 to TRBJ2-1; 9 bases agree with TRBD2. This receptor was identified in a woman aged 40 to 50 in good health and CMV-seropositive. Here the CDR3 DNA reads TGTGCCAGCAGTGAATGGGGTAGCGGGAGCTATGAGCAGTTCTTC. Encoded protein: CASSEWGSGSYEQFF.